The 24 T cell receptor beta chains given below trace back to one sample, sequenced in a study of cytomegalovirus exposure and HLA in healthy donors (dated by TCRdb to about 2017). Preparation of the library involved the immunoSEQ multiplex PCR assay. For the multiplex PCR, a mixture combining 60 forward primers for TCR Vbeta segments and 13 reverse primers for TCR Jbeta segments was used. Held by TCRdb, this immuneACCESS table contains in-frame sequences only and omits some clones. Under half of the omission traces to an unresolved V gene where checked; the cause of the rest is unknown. The sample's table lists a count of approximately 150,000 clones. Of the sample, 0.8% to 1% is held by the ten largest clones. Sequenced: PBMCs. The source of these receptors is a male donor in good health and CMV-seronegative.

The chain links TRBV5-4 to TRBJ1-4; possible D gene TRBD1, 6 bases. The CDR3 is 15 residues long. CDR1 is SGHNT, CDR2 YYREEE, per germline (reference sequence). With 4 bases removed from V and 7 bases from J, the gap between germline ends came to 17 bases. The CDR3 DNA sequence: TGTGCCAGCAGCCGGGGGGCACCTACGTTTGAAAAACTGTTTTTT. Its protein is CASSRGAPTFEKLFF.

Measured by frequency, this clone is medium-sized. This chain links TRBV6-1 with TRBJ2-7, with TRBD2 identical over 9 bases. V trimming: 2 bases; J trimming: 5 bases; junction bases outside the gene matches: 4. Germline-derived CDR1 and CDR2 are MNHNS and SASEGT. CDR3 length equals 14 residues. In DNA form, the CDR3 reads TGTGCCAGCAGTGAAATTAGCGGGAGCAACGAGCAGTACTTC. It specifies CASSEISGSNEQYF.

The chain employs TRBV19 and TRBJ1-2; 10 bases are shared with TRBD1. The CDR3 length is 14 residues. CDR1 is LNHDA and CDR2 is SQIVND in the germline V gene (reference sequence). The J segment lost 5 bases and the V segment lost 5 bases, leaving 5 bases of the junction unmatched. CDR3 bases: TGTGCCAGTAGTCCCCGGACAGGGGGTTATGGCTACACCTTC. Encoded protein: CASSPRTGGYGYTF.

The chain couples TRBV6-1 to TRBJ1-1; no definite D call. The V and J ends lost 2 bases and 2 bases respectively, with 9 bases between them. The CDR3 covers 14 residues. Germline V gene lookup returns CDR1 MNHNS and CDR2 SASEGT. The CDR3 reads CASSEMEGNTEAFF. In nucleotides, the CDR3 is TGTGCCAGCAGTGAAATGGAGGGAAACACTGAAGCTTTCTTT.

The chain has TRBV28 and TRBJ1-1; 12 positions match TRBD1. Germline trimming cut 6 bases from V and 5 bases from J; bases unmatched to any gene: 10. The CDR3 runs 16 residues. CDR1 MDHEN and CDR2 SYDVKM come from the germline V gene. CDR3 sequence reads: CASSPGTGGFGTEAFF. Here the CDR3 DNA reads TGTGCCAGCAGCCCCGGGACAGGGGGCTTTGGGACTGAAGCTTTCTTT. The full variable domain, completed using reference TRBV28 and TRBJ1-1, is DVKVTQSSRYLVKRTGEKVFLECVQDMDHENMFWYRQDPGLGLRLIYFSYDVKMKEKGDIPEGYSVSREKKERFSLILESASTNQTSMYLCASSPGTGGFGTEAFFGQGTRLTVV.

V is TRBV7-2 and J is TRBJ2-5; D is possibly TRBD2 (5 bases). The germline V gene has CDR1 SGHTA and CDR2 FQGNSA. The CDR3 is made up of 13 amino acids. V lost 6 bases and J 3 bases, leaving 11 bases between the germline ends. The CDR3 reads CASRRVLEETQYF. The CDR3 DNA follows: TGTGCCAGCAGACGTGTACTAGAAGAGACCCAGTACTTC.

The chain uses TRBV14 and TRBJ1-3; a weak D match, TRBD1 (6 bases). Germline V gene data show CDR1 as SGHDN and CDR2 as FVKESK. The CDR3 extends over 16 amino acids. V lost 0 bases and J lost 4, with 13 bases in between. For the CDR3, the DNA is TGTGCCAGCAGCCAAGAAGCAGGGGTAGCCGGAAACACCATATATTTT. Encoded protein: CASSQEAGVAGNTIYF.

The chain is built from TRBV2 and TRBJ1-5; perhaps TRBD1 as D (5 bases). V lost 1 base to trimming and J lost 6 bases, with 16 bases between them. The CDR3 spans 16 residues. Germline V CDR1 and CDR2: SNHLY, FYNNEI. This chain's CDR3 is CASSEVGWGGGQPQHF. CDR3 coding DNA: TGTGCCAGCAGTGAAGTGGGATGGGGCGGGGGTCAGCCCCAGCATTTT. Full variable domain (remainder filled in from reference TRBV2 and TRBJ1-5): EPEVTQTPSHQVTQMGQEVILRCVPISNHLYFYWYRQILGQKVEFLVSFYNNEISEKSEIFDDQFSVERPDGSNFTLKIRSTKLEDSAMYFCASSEVGWGGGQPQHFGDGTRLSIL.

This chain links TRBV4-2 with TRBJ2-7, with 13 bases identical to TRBD2. The CDR3 runs to 16 residues. V lost 1 base and J lost 7; bases outside the gene matches: 7. The germline CDR1 and CDR2 sequences are LGHNA and YNFKEQ. The CDR3 is CASSQVWTSGSGEQYF. The CDR3 nucleotides read TGTGCCAGCAGCCAAGTCTGGACTAGCGGGAGTGGGGAGCAGTACTTC.

Here the CDR3 reads CASRTGNSYEQYF. CDR3 bases: TGTGCCAGCCGGACAGGGAATTCCTACGAGCAGTACTTC. The V gene is TRBV27, the J gene TRBJ2-7; 8 nucleotides match TRBD1. CDR1 MNHEY and CDR2 SMNVEV come from the germline V gene (reference sequence). This CDR3 spans 13 amino acids. With V trimmed by 8 bases and J by 1 base, 4 bases remained unmatched.

This rearrangement joins TRBV6-1 to TRBJ1-1; a possible D gene is TRBD1 (6 bases). Germline V gene lookup returns CDR1 MNHNS and CDR2 SASEGT. The V end was cut by 7 bases, the J end by 3 bases, with 18 bases between. This CDR3 region has 15 residues. In DNA form, the CDR3 reads TGTGCCAGCACCTCAGGGAGGGCAGGGGACACTGAAGCTTTCTTT. Translating it yields CASTSGRAGDTEAFF.

The chain links TRBV12-2 to TRBJ2-1; the table's D gene call, TRBD2, was not cross checked with the DNA. TRBV12-2 counts as a pseudogene. The CDR3 is 21 residues long. The CDR3 DNA follows: TGTGCAAGTCGCTTAGTTAATTCACGGGGGGTTAGAGTCCCTACTGACAATGAGCAGTTCTTC. As protein: CASRLVNSRGVRVPTDNEQFF.

The CDR3 sequence: CASSKRDRIYGYTF. The DNA of the CDR3 is TGTGCCAGCAGTAAAAGGGACAGGATCTATGGCTACACCTTC. The rearrangement joins TRBV6-5 to TRBJ1-2; 8 bases are shared with TRBD1. V shed 5 bases, J shed 4 bases, and the junction held 6 bases outside the gene matches. The CDR3 spans 14 residues. Germline assignment: CDR1 MNHEY and CDR2 SVGAGI.

The V and J genes are TRBV7-8 and TRBJ2-1, with 10 bases identical to TRBD1. With V trimmed by 3 bases and J by 7 bases, 6 bases remained unmatched. The CDR3 totals 15 residues. In germline, CDR1 is SGHVS, CDR2 FQNEAQ. The DNA of the CDR3 is TGTGCCAGCAGCTTTCGACAGGGGGCAAGGAATGAGCAGTTCTTC. This gives the protein CASSFRQGARNEQFF.

This rearrangement joins TRBV9 to TRBJ2-5; tentative D call: TRBD1 (8 bases). The CDR3 totals 15 residues. CDR1 is SGDLS, CDR2 YYNGEE, per germline. The V end was cut by 3 bases, the J end by 5 bases, with 17 bases between. This CDR3 reads CASSALGQGGETQYF. CDR3 DNA sequence: TGTGCCAGCAGCGCCCTTGGACAGGGAGGGGAGACCCAGTACTTC.

V usage is TRBV29-1 and J usage is TRBJ2-1; TRBD1 aligns across 11 bases. V lost 8 bases, J lost 2 bases, and 5 bases stayed unmatched. The germline gives CDR1 SQVTM, CDR2 ANQGSEA. The CDR3 is 14 amino acids. The CDR3 nucleotides are TGCAGCTTAATGGGACAGGGGGCCTACAATGAGCAGTTCTTC. Residues: CSLMGQGAYNEQFF.

V usage is TRBV27 and J usage is TRBJ1-1; a possible D gene is TRBD1 (6 bases). Germline V gene sequence: CDR1 MNHEY, CDR2 SMNVEV (reference sequence). CDR3 length equals 15 residues. With 2 bases removed from V and 4 bases from J, the gap between germline ends came to 14 bases. In DNA, the CDR3 is TGTGCCAGCAGTTTAAACAACAGGGTTGGCACTGAAGCTTTCTTT. Translating gives CASSLNNRVGTEAFF.

The chain has TRBV27 and TRBJ2-7, with 9 bases aligning to TRBD1. The trim removed 4 bases at V and 7 bases at J, leaving 11 bases unmatched. Germline V gives CDR1 MNHEY, CDR2 SMNVEV (reference sequence). CDR3 length: 15 amino acids. CDR3 sequence: CASSSGQGVSWEQYF. CDR3 nucleotides: TGTGCCAGCAGTTCGGGACAGGGAGTTTCATGGGAGCAGTACTTC.

The DNA of the CDR3 is TGTGCCAGTACTATGGGACAGGGATCCTACGAGCAGTACTTC. Encoded protein: CASTMGQGSYEQYF. V gene TRBV19 combines with J gene TRBJ2-7, with 9 bases aligning to TRBD1. There are 14 residues in the CDR3. V lost 7 bases, J lost 1 base, and 5 bases stayed unmatched. Germline loops: CDR1 LNHDA, CDR2 SQIVND (reference sequence).

CDR3 in amino acids: CAWGVSGFTEAFF. The DNA for the CDR3 is TGTGCCTGGGGGGTAAGCGGGTTCACTGAAGCTTTCTTT. The chain links TRBV30 to TRBJ1-1; D gene uncertain. The ends were cut back, 5 bases at V and 4 bases at J, with 14 bases in the middle. The CDR3 sequence is 13 residues long. Germline V gene lookup returns CDR1 GTSNPN and CDR2 SVGIG (reference sequence). Complete variable domain (other parts from reference TRBV30 and TRBJ1-1): SQTIHQWPATLVQPVGSPLSLECTVEGTSNPNLYWYRQAAGRGLQLLFYSVGIGQISSEVPQNLSASRPQDRQFILSSKKLLLSDSGFYLCAWGVSGFTEAFFGQGTRLTVV.

The chain couples TRBV19 to TRBJ1-2; 11 nucleotides align to TRBD1. V was pared by 7 bases and J by 7 bases, with 23 bases of the junction left unmatched. Germline V lookup: CDR1 LNHDA, CDR2 SQIVND (reference sequence). This CDR3 is built from 19 residues. The CDR3 DNA reads as TGTGCCAGTACCATACTAACCGGGACAGGGGGAAACAGTGAGCGTGGCTACACCTTC. Translation: CASTILTGTGGNSERGYTF.

The chain is built from TRBV28 and TRBJ2-6; TRBD2 is a possible D gene (6 bases). The CDR3 extends over 15 amino acids. Trimming stripped 3 bases from V and 2 bases from J, with 8 bases between. Germline V lookup: CDR1 MDHEN, CDR2 SYDVKM. The CDR3 nucleotides read TGTGCCAGCAGTTTGGAGGGGCCTGGGGCCAACGTCCTGACTTTC. Its protein product is CASSLEGPGANVLTF.

The chain links TRBV15 to TRBJ1-1, with TRBD1 matching 10 bases. CDR1 and CDR2 (germline): LNHNV, YYDKDF (reference sequence). The CDR3 spans 15 residues. After removal of 4 bases from V and 1 base from J, the junction contained 3 bases not matched to a gene. The DNA for the CDR3 is TGTGCCACCAGCATCGGGACAGGGGCGAACACTGAAGCTTTCTTT. Translating it yields CATSIGTGANTEAFF.

V gene TRBV29-1 combines with J gene TRBJ1-6; TRBD1 matches 7 bases. Per the germline V gene, CDR1 is SQVTM and CDR2 is ANQGSEA. CDR3 length equals 18 residues. V shed 4 bases and J 5 bases; nucleotides not matched to a gene: 17. CDR3 sequence reads: CSVGAATGTVEDNSPLHF. The CDR3 DNA follows: TGCAGCGTTGGCGCCGCCACCGGGACAGTTGAAGATAATTCACCCCTCCACTTT.